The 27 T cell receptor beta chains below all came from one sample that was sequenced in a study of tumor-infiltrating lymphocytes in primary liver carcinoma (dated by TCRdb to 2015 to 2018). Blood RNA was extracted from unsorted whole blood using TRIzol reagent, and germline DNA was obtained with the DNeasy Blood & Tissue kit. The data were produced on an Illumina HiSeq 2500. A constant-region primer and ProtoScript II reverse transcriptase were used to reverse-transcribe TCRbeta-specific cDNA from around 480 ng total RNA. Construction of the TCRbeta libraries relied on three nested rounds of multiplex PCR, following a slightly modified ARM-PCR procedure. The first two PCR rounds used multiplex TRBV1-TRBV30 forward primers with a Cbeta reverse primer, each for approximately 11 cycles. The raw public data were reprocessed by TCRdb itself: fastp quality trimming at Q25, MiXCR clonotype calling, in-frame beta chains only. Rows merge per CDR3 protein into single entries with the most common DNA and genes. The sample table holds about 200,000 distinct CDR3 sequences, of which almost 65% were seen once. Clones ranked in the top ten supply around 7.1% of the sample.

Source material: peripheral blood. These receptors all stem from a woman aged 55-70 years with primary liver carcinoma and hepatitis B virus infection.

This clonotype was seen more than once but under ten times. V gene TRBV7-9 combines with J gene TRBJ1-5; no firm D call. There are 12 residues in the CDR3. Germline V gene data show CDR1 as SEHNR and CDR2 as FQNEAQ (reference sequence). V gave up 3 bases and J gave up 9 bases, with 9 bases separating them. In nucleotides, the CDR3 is TGTGCCAGCAGCTTGAGCCCGGGGCCCCAGCATTTT. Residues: CASSLSPGPQHF.

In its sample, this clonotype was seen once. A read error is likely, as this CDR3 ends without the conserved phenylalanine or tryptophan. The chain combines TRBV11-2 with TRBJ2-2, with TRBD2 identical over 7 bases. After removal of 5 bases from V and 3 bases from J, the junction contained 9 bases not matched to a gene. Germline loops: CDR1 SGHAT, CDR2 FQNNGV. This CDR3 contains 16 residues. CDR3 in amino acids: CASSPWTRRDTGELFS. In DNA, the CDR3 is TGTGCCAGCAGCCCGTGGACTAGACGTGACACCGGGGAGCTGTTTTCT.

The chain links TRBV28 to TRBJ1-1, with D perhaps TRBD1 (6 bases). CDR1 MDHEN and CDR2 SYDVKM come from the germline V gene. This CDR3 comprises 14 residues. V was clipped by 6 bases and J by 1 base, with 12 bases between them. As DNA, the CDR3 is TGTGCCAGCAGACGGGGGGCAGGGAACACTGAAGCTTTCTTT. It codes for CASRRGAGNTEAFF.

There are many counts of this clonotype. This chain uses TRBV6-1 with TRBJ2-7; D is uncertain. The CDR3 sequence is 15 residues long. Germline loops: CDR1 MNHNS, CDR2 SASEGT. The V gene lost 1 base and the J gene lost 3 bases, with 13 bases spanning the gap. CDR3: CASSEGWADLYEQYF. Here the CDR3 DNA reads TGTGCCAGCAGTGAAGGGTGGGCGGACCTCTACGAGCAGTACTTC.

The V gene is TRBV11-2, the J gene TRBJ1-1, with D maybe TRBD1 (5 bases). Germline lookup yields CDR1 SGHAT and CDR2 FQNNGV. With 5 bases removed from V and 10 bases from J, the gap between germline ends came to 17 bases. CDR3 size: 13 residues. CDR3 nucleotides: TGTGCCAGCAGCCTAGGGCGGGGGTGGCGAGCTTTCTTT. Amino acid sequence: CASSLGRGWRAFF.

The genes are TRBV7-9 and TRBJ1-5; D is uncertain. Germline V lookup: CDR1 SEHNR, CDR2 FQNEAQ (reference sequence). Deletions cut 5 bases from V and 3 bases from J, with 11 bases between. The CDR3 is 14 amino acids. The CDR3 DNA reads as TGTGCCAGCAGCACCGGAGCGTCCAATCAGCCCCAGCATTTT. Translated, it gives CASSTGASNQPQHF.

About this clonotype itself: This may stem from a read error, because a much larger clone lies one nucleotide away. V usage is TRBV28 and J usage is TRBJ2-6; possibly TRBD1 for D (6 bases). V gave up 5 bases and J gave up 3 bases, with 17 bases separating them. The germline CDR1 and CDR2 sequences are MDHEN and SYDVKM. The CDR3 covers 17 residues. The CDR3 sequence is CASSPVGAHFGANVLTF. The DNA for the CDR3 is TGTGCCAGCAGTCCCGTGGGGGCTCACTTTGGGGCCAACGTCCTGACTTTC. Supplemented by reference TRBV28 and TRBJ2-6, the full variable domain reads DVKVTQSSRYLVKRTGEKVFLECVQDMDHENMFWYRQDPGLGLRLIYFSYDVKMKEKGDIPEGYSVSREKKERFSLILESASTNQTSMYLCASSPVGAHFGANVLTFGAGSRLTVL.

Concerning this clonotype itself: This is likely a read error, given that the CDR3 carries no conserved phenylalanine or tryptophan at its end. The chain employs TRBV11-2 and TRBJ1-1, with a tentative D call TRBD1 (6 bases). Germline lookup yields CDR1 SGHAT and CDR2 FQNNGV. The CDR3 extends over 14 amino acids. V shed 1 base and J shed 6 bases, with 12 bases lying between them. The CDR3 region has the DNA TGTGCCAGCAGCTTAGGAGACAGGCGTGCTGAAGCTTTCTCT. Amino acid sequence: CASSLGDRRAEAFS.

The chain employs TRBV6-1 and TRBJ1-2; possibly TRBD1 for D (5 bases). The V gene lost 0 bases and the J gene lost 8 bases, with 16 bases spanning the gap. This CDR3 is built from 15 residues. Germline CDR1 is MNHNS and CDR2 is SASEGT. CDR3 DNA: TGTGCCAGCAGTGAAGCCCAGGGTTTCCCAAGGGGCTACACCTTC. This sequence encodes CASSEAQGFPRGYTF.

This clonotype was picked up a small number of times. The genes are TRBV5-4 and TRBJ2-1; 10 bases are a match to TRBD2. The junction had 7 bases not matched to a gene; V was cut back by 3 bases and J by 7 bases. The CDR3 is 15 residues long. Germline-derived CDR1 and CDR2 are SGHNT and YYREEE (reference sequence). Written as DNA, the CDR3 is TGTGCCAGCAGCTACGAGCGGGAGGGGAGGAATGAGCAGTTCTTC. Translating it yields CASSYEREGRNEQFF.

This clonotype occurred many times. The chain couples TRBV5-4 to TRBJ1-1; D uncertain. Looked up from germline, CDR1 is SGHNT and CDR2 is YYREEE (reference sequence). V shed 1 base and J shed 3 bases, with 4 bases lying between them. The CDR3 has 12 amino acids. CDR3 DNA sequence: TGTGCCAGCAGCTTGAGGGACACTGAAGCTTTCTTT. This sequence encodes CASSLRDTEAFF.

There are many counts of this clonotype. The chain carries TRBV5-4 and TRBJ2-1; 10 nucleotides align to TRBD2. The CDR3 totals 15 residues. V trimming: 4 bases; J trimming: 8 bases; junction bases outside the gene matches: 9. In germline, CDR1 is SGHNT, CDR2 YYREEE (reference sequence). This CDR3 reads CASSPQAGGIDEQFF. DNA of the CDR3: TGTGCCAGCAGCCCGCAAGCGGGAGGGATCGATGAGCAGTTCTTC.

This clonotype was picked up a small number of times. The CDR3 here is CASRFTSGTDTQYF. CDR3 in DNA: TGTGCCAGCAGATTTACTAGCGGGACAGATACGCAGTATTTT. The chain links TRBV7-9 to TRBJ2-3, with TRBD2 matching 9 bases. The CDR3 covers 14 residues. The germline V gene encodes CDR1 SEHNR and CDR2 FQNEAQ (reference sequence). V shed 6 bases, J shed 3 bases, and the junction held 4 bases outside the gene matches. The entire variable domain, with the rest obtained from reference TRBV7-9 and TRBJ2-3, is as follows: DTGVSQNPRHKITKRGQNVTFRCDPISEHNRLYWYRQTLGQGPEFLTYFQNEAQLEKSRLLSDRFSAERPKGSFSTLEIQRTEQGDSAMYLCASRFTSGTDTQYFGPGTRLTVL.

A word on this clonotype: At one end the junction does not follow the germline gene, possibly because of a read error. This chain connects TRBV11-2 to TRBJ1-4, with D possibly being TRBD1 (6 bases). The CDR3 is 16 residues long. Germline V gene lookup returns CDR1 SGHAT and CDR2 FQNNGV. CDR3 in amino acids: CASSLGDMGTNEKLFF. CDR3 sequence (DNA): TGTGCCAGCAGCTTGGGGGACATGGGGACTAATGAAAAACTGTTCTTT.

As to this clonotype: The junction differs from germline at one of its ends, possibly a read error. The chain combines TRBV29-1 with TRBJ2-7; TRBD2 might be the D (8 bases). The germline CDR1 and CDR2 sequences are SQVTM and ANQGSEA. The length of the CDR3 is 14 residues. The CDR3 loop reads CSVSDRTSPYEQYF. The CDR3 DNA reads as TGCAGCGTTTCGGACAGGACTAGCCCTTACGAGCAATACTTC.

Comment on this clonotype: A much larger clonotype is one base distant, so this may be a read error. The CDR3 nucleotides are TGTGCCAGCATAAGTAGCGGGACCGATAAGCAGTTCTTC. Protein sequence: CASISSGTDKQFF. The J gene is TRBJ2-1, the V gene TRBV6-5, with 8 bases fitting TRBD2. With 7 bases clipped from V and 11 bases from J, the junction kept 10 bases outside the gene matches. The CDR3 contains 13 residues. From germline, CDR1 is MNHEY and CDR2 SVGAGI.

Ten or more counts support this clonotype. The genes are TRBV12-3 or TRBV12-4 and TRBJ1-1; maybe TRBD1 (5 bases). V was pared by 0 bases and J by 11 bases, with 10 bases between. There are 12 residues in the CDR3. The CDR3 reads CASSLAGAQAFF. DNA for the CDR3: TGTGCCAGCAGTTTAGCCGGGGCGCAGGCTTTCTTT.

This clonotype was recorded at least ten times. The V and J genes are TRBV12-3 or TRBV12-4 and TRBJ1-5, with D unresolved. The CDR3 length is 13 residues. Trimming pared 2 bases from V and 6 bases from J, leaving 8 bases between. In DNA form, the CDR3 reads TGTGCCAGCAGTTTACAGACGGCTCAGCCCCAGCATTTT. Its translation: CASSLQTAQPQHF.

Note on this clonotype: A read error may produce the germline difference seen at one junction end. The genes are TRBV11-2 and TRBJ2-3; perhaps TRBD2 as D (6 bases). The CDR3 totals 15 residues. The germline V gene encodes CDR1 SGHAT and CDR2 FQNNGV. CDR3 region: CASSFGGWVTDTQYF. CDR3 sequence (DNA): TGTGCCAGTAGCTTCGGGGGTTGGGTCACAGATACGCAGTATTTT.

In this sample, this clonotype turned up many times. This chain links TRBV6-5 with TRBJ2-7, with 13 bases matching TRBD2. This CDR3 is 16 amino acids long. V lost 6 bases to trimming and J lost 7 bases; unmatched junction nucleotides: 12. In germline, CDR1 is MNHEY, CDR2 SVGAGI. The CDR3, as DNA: TGTGCCAGCAGCCGGACTAGCGGGAGAGCCTGGGGGGAGCAGTACTTC. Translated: CASSRTSGRAWGEQYF.

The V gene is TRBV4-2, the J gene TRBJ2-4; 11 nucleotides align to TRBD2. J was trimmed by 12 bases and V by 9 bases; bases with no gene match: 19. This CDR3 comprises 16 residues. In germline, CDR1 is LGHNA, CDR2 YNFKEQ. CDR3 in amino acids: CARNQVLAGAAGGQYF. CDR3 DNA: TGTGCCAGGAACCAAGTACTAGCGGGAGCGGCAGGTGGTCAGTACTTC.

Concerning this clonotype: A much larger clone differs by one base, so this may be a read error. The CDR3 loop reads CASSQTASGRGSDTQYF. The CDR3 region has the DNA TGCGCCAGCAGCCAAACGGCTAGCGGGAGGGGCTCAGATACGCAGTATTTT. The rearrangement joins TRBV4-1 to TRBJ2-3; 12 nucleotides match TRBD2. V shed 2 bases and J 4 bases; nucleotides not matched to a gene: 7. Germline V gives CDR1 MGHRA, CDR2 YSYEKL. The CDR3 runs to 17 residues.

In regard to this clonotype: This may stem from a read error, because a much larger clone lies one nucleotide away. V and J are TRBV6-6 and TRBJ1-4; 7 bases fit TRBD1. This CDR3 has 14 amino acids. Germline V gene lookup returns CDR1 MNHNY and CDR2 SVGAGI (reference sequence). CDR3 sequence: CTSSSPTGSEKLFF. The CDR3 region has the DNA TGTACCAGCAGTTCCCCGACAGGGAGCGAAAAACTGTTTTTT.

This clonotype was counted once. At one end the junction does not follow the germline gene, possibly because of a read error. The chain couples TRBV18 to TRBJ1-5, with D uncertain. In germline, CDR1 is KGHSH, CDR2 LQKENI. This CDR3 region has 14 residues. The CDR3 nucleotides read TGTACCAGCTCCCTCGGGTCGAACAATCAGCCCCAGCATTTT. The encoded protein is CTSSLGSNNQPQHF.

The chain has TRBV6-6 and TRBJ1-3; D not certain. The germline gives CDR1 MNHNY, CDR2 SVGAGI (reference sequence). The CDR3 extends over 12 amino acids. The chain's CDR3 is CESSSSGNTIYF. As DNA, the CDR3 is TGTGAAAGCAGTTCCTCTGGAAACACCATATATTTT.

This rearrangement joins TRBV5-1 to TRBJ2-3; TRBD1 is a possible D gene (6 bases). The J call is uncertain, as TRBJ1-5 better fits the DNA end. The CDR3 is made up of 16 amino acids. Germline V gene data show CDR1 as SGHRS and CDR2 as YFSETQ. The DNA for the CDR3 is TGCGCCAGCAATTCAGGGGTTACCCGGCGCACAGATACGCAGCATTTT. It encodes CASNSGVTRRTDTQHF.

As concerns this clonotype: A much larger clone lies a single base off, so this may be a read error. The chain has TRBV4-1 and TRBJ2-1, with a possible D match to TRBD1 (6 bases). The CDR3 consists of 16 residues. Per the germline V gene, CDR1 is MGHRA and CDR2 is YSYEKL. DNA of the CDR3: TGCGCCAGCAGCTACAGGGCCACGAGCTCCTACAATGAGCAGCTCTTC. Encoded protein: CASSYRATSSYNEQLF.